Listed below are T cell receptor beta chains from one sample, sequenced in a study of cytomegalovirus exposure and HLA in healthy donors. Libraries were prepared by immunoSEQ multiplex PCR; TCRdb keeps only in-frame clonotypes and omits some of them. The sample carries about 150,000 clones, roughly 77% recorded once. Source material: PBMCs. The receptor set was obtained from a young man in good health and CMV-seropositive. Both conserved end residues are part of each CDR3. The D gene is left open where the match is weak. Part of the rows lack a size; the others show once, few, many or a class for expanded clones.

J gene,clone size,V gene,D gene,CDR3 DNA,CDR3 protein
TRBJ1-2,few,TRBV19,.,TGTGCCAGTAGTAACCAGCGGAACTATGGCTACACCTTC,CASSNQRNYGYTF
TRBJ2-5,.,TRBV27,TRBD2,TGTGCCAGCAGTCTAGCGGGAGCACAAGAGACCCAGTACTTC,CASSLAGAQETQYF
TRBJ1-1,.,TRBV5-1,TRBD1,TGCGCCAGCAGCAATAAATCCGGGACAGGGATCTCGGAAGCTTTCTTT,CASSNKSGTGISEAFF
TRBJ1-1,.,TRBV18,.,TGTGCCAGCTCACCACCGTCCCCGGCGGGTGAAGCTTTCTTT,CASSPPSPAGEAFF
TRBJ2-1,.,TRBV12-5,.,TGTGCTAGTGGTTTCCGTTCCCCGGGAGTCTCCTACAATGAGCAGTTCTTC,CASGFRSPGVSYNEQFF
TRBJ2-1,.,TRBV7-3,TRBD2,TGTGCCAGCAGCCCGACTAGCGGGAGAATTAATGAGCAGTTCTTC,CASSPTSGRINEQFF
TRBJ1-2,few,TRBV5-1,.,TGCGCCAGCAGCTTGGGCGGTGTTCCTAACTATGGCTACACCTTC,CASSLGGVPNYGYTF
TRBJ2-1,.,TRBV5-1,.,TGCGCCAGCAGCCTTAGCGTGAGCTCCTACAATGAGCAGTTCTTC,CASSLSVSSYNEQFF
TRBJ2-1,.,TRBV29-1,.,TGCAGCGTTGGCCGACTCATTGAGCAGTTCTTC,CSVGRLIEQFF
TRBJ2-7,.,TRBV7-8,TRBD1,TGTGCCAGCAGCTTCCAGGGACAGGGAAATACCTACGAGCAGTACTTC,CASSFQGQGNTYEQYF
TRBJ2-5,few,TRBV6-1,.,TGTGCCAGCAGTGAAGGACAGCAAGAGACCCAGTACTTC,CASSEGQQETQYF
TRBJ2-1,.,TRBV9,TRBD2,TGTGCCAGCAGCGGAGCGGGAGTAACCTACAATGAGCAGTTCTTC,CASSGAGVTYNEQFF
TRBJ2-1,.,TRBV7-9,TRBD2,TGTGCCAGCATCCCCGGTCGAGGACTAGAATTCAATGAGCAGTTCTTC,CASIPGRGLEFNEQFF
TRBJ2-2,.,TRBV29-1,TRBD1,TGCAGCGTTAGACCCGGGACAGGGGCCGGGGAGCTGTTTTTT,CSVRPGTGAGELFF
TRBJ2-3,.,TRBV7-9,.,TGTTCCAGCAGAGGGGCAGATACGCAGTATTTT,CSSRGADTQYF
TRBJ1-1,.,TRBV28,.,TGTGCCAGCAGTTTAGGGCGTCCGATGAACACTGAAGCTTTCTTT,CASSLGRPMNTEAFF
TRBJ2-7,.,TRBV29-1,TRBD2,TGCAGCGTGGCGAAGGGCGGGGGGCCTCTCGAGCAGTACTTC,CSVAKGGGPLEQYF
TRBJ1-1,.,TRBV18,TRBD1,TGTGCCAGCTCACCGGCAGGGGGGAACACTGAAGCTTTCTTT,CASSPAGGNTEAFF
TRBJ1-1,.,TRBV7-9,.,TGTGCCAGCAGCTTTGAAGGGGCGGCGCGCACTGAAGCTTTCTTT,CASSFEGAARTEAFF
TRBJ2-1,.,TRBV9,TRBD1,TGTGCCAGCAGCGTAGTGGGGACAGGGGGCCAGAATGAGCAGTTCTTC,CASSVVGTGGQNEQFF
TRBJ2-7,.,TRBV15,.,TGTGCCACCAGCACGGGTTCCTACGAGCAGTACTTC,CATSTGSYEQYF
TRBJ2-7,.,TRBV9,TRBD1,TGTGCCAGCAGCCGAGGGGGGACAGGGGACTACGAGCAGTACTTC,CASSRGGTGDYEQYF
TRBJ2-7,large,TRBV30,TRBD1,TGTGCCTGGAGTGTCTTTGCCTCTCAGACAGGGGAGATCTACGAGCAGTACTTC,CAWSVFASQTGEIYEQYF
TRBJ1-5,few,TRBV28,.,TGTGCCAGCAGTTTCGCGGCACCGTTGTACAATCAGCCCCAGCATTTT,CASSFAAPLYNQPQHF
TRBJ1-4,.,TRBV19,.,TGTGCCAGTAGTATCAACAGGGCAACTAATGAAAAACTGTTTTTT,CASSINRATNEKLFF
TRBJ2-5,.,TRBV18,.,TGTGCCAGCTCACCGGGCAGAAAGGAGACCCAGTACTTC,CASSPGRKETQYF
TRBJ2-1,once,TRBV15,TRBD1,TGTGCCACCAGCGGGTACCGGGACAGGGGGCGAGATGAGCAGTTCTTC,CATSGYRDRGRDEQFF
TRBJ2-3,.,TRBV28,.,TGTGCCAGCAGTCCCCGGACAGGGAGGGGCACAGATACGCAGTATTTT,CASSPRTGRGTDTQYF
TRBJ2-3,.,TRBV28,.,TGTGCCAGCAGTTTATCTGCAGATACGCAGTATTTT,CASSLSADTQYF
TRBJ2-7,.,TRBV29-1,.,TGCAGCGTTGGAGGGAAGGGCTACGAGCAGTACTTC,CSVGGKGYEQYF
TRBJ1-1,few,TRBV7-6,TRBD1,TGTGCCAGCAGCTTAGATTGGACGACAGGGAAGGGGTTGTGGACTGAAGCTTTCTTT,CASSLDWTTGKGLWTEAFF
TRBJ1-4,.,TRBV28,.,TGTGCCAGCAGTTCGTACAGCCTTGCAACTAATGAAAAACTGTTTTTT,CASSSYSLATNEKLFF
TRBJ1-1,few,TRBV7-9,TRBD1,TGTGCCAGCGTTAGATCAGGGACAGAGGCTTTCTTT,CASVRSGTEAFF
TRBJ1-1,.,TRBV14,.,TGTGCCAGCAGCCAAGAATTTAGAACAGGGCTGGGCACTGAAGCTTTCTTT,CASSQEFRTGLGTEAFF
TRBJ2-1,few,TRBV27,TRBD2,TGTGCCAGCAGTTTGGTGGGCGGGAGGCTCAGAAATGAGCAGTTCTTC,CASSLVGGRLRNEQFF
TRBJ2-7,.,TRBV7-9,.,TGTGCCAGCAGCGACGACTTGAACTACGAGCAGTACTTC,CASSDDLNYEQYF
TRBJ2-1,.,TRBV20-1,.,TGCAGTGCCCCCTCCGACAATGAGCAGTTCTTC,CSAPSDNEQFF
TRBJ1-1,.,TRBV27,TRBD1,TGTGCCAGCAGGCATTGGACAGGGCCCACTGAAGCTTTCTTT,CASRHWTGPTEAFF
TRBJ1-1,.,TRBV9,.,TGTGCCAGCAGCGCCTATCAACTGAACACTGAAGCTTTCTTT,CASSAYQLNTEAFF
TRBJ2-2,.,TRBV6-1,.,TGTGCCAGCAGTGAAGCGCAACCTGGAGGGCCCGGGGGGCTGTTTTTT,CASSEAQPGGPGGLFF
TRBJ2-7,.,TRBV25-1,TRBD1,TGTGCCAGCATCCGGACAGGTTCCTACGAGCAGTACTTC,CASIRTGSYEQYF
TRBJ2-5,.,TRBV11-2,.,TGTGCCAGCAGCCAAGGACACATACAAGAGACCCAGTACTTC,CASSQGHIQETQYF
TRBJ2-7,.,TRBV9,TRBD2,TGTGCCAGCAGCGTAGGGACTAGCGGGATTCAGGGGTACGAGCAGTACTTC,CASSVGTSGIQGYEQYF
TRBJ1-1,.,TRBV2,.,TGTGCCAGCAAGCTGCAAGGAGGAATAAAAAACACTGAAGCTTTCTTT,CASKLQGGIKNTEAFF
TRBJ2-1,.,TRBV15,TRBD2,TGTGCCACCAGCAGGGGAGGCGGGAGGTCCTACAATGAGCAGTTCTTC,CATSRGGGRSYNEQFF
TRBJ2-7,.,TRBV2,.,TGTGCCAGCAGTGAAGTCGCGCAGGGATTCTCCAGCGAGCAGTACTTC,CASSEVAQGFSSEQYF
TRBJ2-7,.,TRBV7-9,.,TGTGCCAGCAGCTTACGCCTATACGAGCAGTACTTC,CASSLRLYEQYF
TRBJ1-2,.,TRBV2,TRBD1,TGTGCCAGCAGGAGAGGACAGGCGAGCTATGGCTACACCTTC,CASRRGQASYGYTF
TRBJ2-7,.,TRBV7-8,TRBD1,TGTGCCAGCAGCCAAACAGGGGGAAGATACGAGCAGTACTTC,CASSQTGGRYEQYF
TRBJ2-1,.,TRBV18,TRBD2,TGTGCCAGCTCACCACTCTCCGGGAGGGGCGGGAATGAGCAGTTCTTC,CASSPLSGRGGNEQFF
TRBJ1-2,.,TRBV7-9,.,TGTGCCAGCAGCTTTGATCCAGACTATGGCTACACCTTC,CASSFDPDYGYTF
TRBJ1-4,.,TRBV5-5,.,TGTGCCAGCAGCTTGGGTCGTCAGGTGAATGAAAAACTGTTTTTT,CASSLGRQVNEKLFF
TRBJ2-3,few,TRBV28,TRBD2,TGTGCCAGCAGTTTAATTTCAGCTAGCGGGAATACAGATACGCAGTATTTT,CASSLISASGNTDTQYF
TRBJ2-7,.,TRBV7-2,.,TGTGCCAGCAGCTTAGCCCACGGGAGTGCGCCCTACGAGCAGTACTTC,CASSLAHGSAPYEQYF
TRBJ1-5,once,TRBV5-8,.,TGTGCCAGCAGCTTGGATAGACAGCCCGAGAGCAATCAGCCCCAGCATTTT,CASSLDRQPESNQPQHF
TRBJ2-3,.,TRBV11-2,TRBD1,TGTGCCAGCAGCTTCGGGGACAGCCGGGTGGGAGATACGCAGTATTTT,CASSFGDSRVGDTQYF
TRBJ1-5,few,TRBV9,TRBD1,TGTGCCAGCAGCGGTGGACAGGGCGGTCGAGGAGCCCAGCATTTT,CASSGGQGGRGAQHF
TRBJ2-5,.,TRBV29-1,.,TGCAGCGTTGTTCGGGGCCAAGAGACCCAGTACTTC,CSVVRGQETQYF
TRBJ2-1,.,TRBV5-1,TRBD2,TGCGCCAGCAGCCAAACTAGCGGGATTAAATATGAGCAGTTCTTC,CASSQTSGIKYEQFF
TRBJ2-3,.,TRBV13,TRBD2,TGTGCCAGCAGCCCACCCGGGAGGTGGCTTTTTCGGACTAGGGATTCAACAGATACGCAGTATTTT,CASSPPGRWLFRTRDSTDTQYF